Below, one TCR beta chain is given with its context. The antigen remains undetermined. These data belong to a study of T cell responses to AZD1222 COVID-19 vaccine. Whole-study results and caveats: Regions 160-218 and 743-854 dominated among vaccine-associated CD4 TCRs spanning spike.

The protocol was immunoSEQ multiplex PCR, while the TCRdb copy is restricted to in-frame clones and leaves out a portion. The sample records more than 140,000 clones, about 91% being singletons. The germline V gene has CDR1 MGHRA and CDR2 YSYEKL. V shed 3 bases, J shed 1 base, and the junction held 6 bases outside the gene matches. This CDR3 contains 16 residues. The V call is TRBV4-1, the J call TRBJ2-3, with 8 bases lining up with TRBD2. Sequencing used peripheral blood, obtained on day 0 of MenACWY control vaccination. The TCR sequence derives from an adult in good health. In DNA, the CDR3 is TGCGCCAGCAGCCATCCCCGGGGGGGAGGCACAGATACGCAGTATTTT. This translates into CASSHPRGGGTDTQYF.